This T cell receptor beta chain was captured in a study of T cell clones after liver transplantation. Study as a whole: Post-transplant blood was tracked for graft-donor-reactive T cell clones identified in a pre-transplant mixed lymphocyte reaction. HCV positivity affected three of eight recipients; the rest lacked autoimmune or viral indications.

The method was immunoSEQ multiplex PCR; TCRdb's version includes in-frame clones alone and lacks a portion of them. The data hold 45,000 to 60,000 clones, with approximately 63% observed a single time. The germline V gene encodes CDR1 SGHDN and CDR2 FVKESK. V was pared by 0 bases and J by 2 bases, with 8 bases between. CDR3 size: 14 residues. The source was CD4+ T cells from blood, collected at the approximately 16-month timepoint. This clonotype was obtained from a human patient who received a liver transplant. The graft donor may be the source of some T cells. The gene calls are TRBV14 and TRBJ2-7, with D hard to call. The CDR3 DNA is TGTGCCAGCAGCCAAGATTCAACAGCCTACGAGCAGTACTTC. Its translation is CASSQDSTAYEQYF.